Here is one T cell receptor (beta chain) with its context. This clonotype was found many times. Its antigen has not been determined. Base quality data are lacking; no much larger clone is found one base away. Library prep was done by 5' RACE. TCRdb lists the instrument as NextSeq 500. Unique molecular identifiers were attached to individual cDNA molecules in the TCR library protocol so that sequencing error and PCR bias could be corrected. TCR alpha and beta chains were both sequenced, and the abundances of alpha and beta sequences in each sample were closely correlated with each other. In the source study's methods: Decombinator V4 was used to perform V gene, J gene and CDR3 annotation of TCR sequences. Expanded TCRs were defined as changing significantly between any two time points under a Poisson model with p below 0.0001. Abundances of TCRs were expressed as counts per million after normalisation to the total number of TCRs sequenced in each sample. TRAV1-2 paired with TRAJ12, TRAJ20 or TRAJ33 defined MAIT TCRs, while TRAV10 paired with TRAJ18 defined iNKT TCRs. VDJdb, accessed 1 November 2021, was searched for CMV, EBV and SARS-CoV-2 annotated TCRs, excluding TCRs annotated for multiple antigens. TCRdb applied fastp at Q25 and MiXCR to the public reads, then kept only in-frame beta chains. Every distinct CDR3 protein forms one entry, paired with its most common genes and DNA. The authors' filters were not applied to this entry. The sample includes some 57,000 distinct CDR3 sequences, with approximately 8% observed a single time. The ten largest clones represent 3.5% to 4% of the sample.

This record comes from a study of early T cells in non-severe SARS-CoV-2 infection (dated by TCRdb to 2020 to 2022). Background for the entire study: Because TCR sequencing relied on bulk RNA taken from unsorted whole blood, pairing of alpha and beta chains was not possible.

The study was a case-control design nested within a healthcare worker cohort in London, UK, with weekly nasopharyngeal swab PCR tests and blood sampling. Healthcare workers were recruited during the week of the UK lockdown, between 23 and 31 March 2020, and followed weekly for up to 16 weeks. Trimming removed 3 bases from V and 5 bases from J, leaving 13 bases between the germline ends. The cysteine opens and the phenylalanine closes a CDR3 of 14 amino acids. This entry keeps only the CDR3 DNA: 42 bases, framed from base 1. CDR1 and CDR2 are drawn from the germline V gene: ENHRY, SYGVKD. General conclusions and limits of the study: Matching against VDJdb was skewed toward anti-spike CD8 responses, likely underestimated virus-specific expansions, and missed private and CD4 specificities.

The receptor was derived from an adult who was a healthcare worker with PCR-confirmed SARS-CoV-2 infection or an uninfected control (not recorded which). Sequenced here: whole blood, sampled at baseline. The rearranged chain carries TRBV10-3 and TRBJ2-5; TRBD2 might be the D gene, on 5 matching bases. Here is the DNA: TGTGCCATCAGTGACCGAGGGAGTGACGAGACCCAGTACTTC. Translated, this gives CAISDRGSDETQYF.